This note documents a single TCR beta chain sequence. This sample is drawn from a study of blood T cell repertoires in COVID-19. In the study overall: T cells, B-cell-depleted T cells, or PBMCs supplied cDNA or gDNA.

The CDR3 sequence is 14 residues long. The V gene's germline CDR1 is SGDLS and CDR2 YYNGEE. V shed 7 bases and J shed 2 bases, with 12 bases lying between them. Cohort placement rested on clinical history that participants reported themselves. Original processing methods: Estimation of nucleated cell counts was performed using reference gene primer amplification. Libraries were prepared by immunoSEQ multiplex PCR; TCRdb keeps only in-frame clonotypes and omits some of them. Clone size and V and J calls were adopted from that table, with D and trimming inferred from the DNA. The table records approximately 300,000 clones, around 90% of them present only once.

The clonotype comes from a woman in her twenties or thirties who had recovered from COVID-19. The chain employs TRBV9 and TRBJ2-2; the D gene is possibly TRBD1 (5 bases). Sequenced input: PBMCs or T cells enriched from blood (not recorded which). The CDR3, as DNA: TGTGCCAGCGGCCCGACAGACAACACCGGGGAGCTGTTTTTT. Its protein is CASGPTDNTGELFF.